The T cell receptor beta chain under discussion was sequenced for a study of shared clonotypes between healthy human individuals. Data came from immunoSEQ multiplex PCR; TCRdb stores just in-frame clones and leaves some out. Of about 1 million clones listed, about 70% were seen once; the top ten hold about 1.5%. This clone was recorded a few times. V was clipped by 4 bases and J by 8 bases, with 12 bases between them. The CDR3 has 13 amino acids. Germline CDR1 reads MGHRA; CDR2 reads YSYEKL. This chain connects TRBV4-1 to TRBJ1-5; D ambiguous. The sequenced material came from memory CD4+ T cells sorted from blood. The subset was: CD45RA-negative fraction. This clonotype originated in a man between 18 and 35 years old in good health. This CDR3 reads CASSPEVWEPQHF. CDR3 nucleotide sequence: TGCGCCAGCAGCCCCGAAGTTTGGGAGCCCCAGCATTTT.